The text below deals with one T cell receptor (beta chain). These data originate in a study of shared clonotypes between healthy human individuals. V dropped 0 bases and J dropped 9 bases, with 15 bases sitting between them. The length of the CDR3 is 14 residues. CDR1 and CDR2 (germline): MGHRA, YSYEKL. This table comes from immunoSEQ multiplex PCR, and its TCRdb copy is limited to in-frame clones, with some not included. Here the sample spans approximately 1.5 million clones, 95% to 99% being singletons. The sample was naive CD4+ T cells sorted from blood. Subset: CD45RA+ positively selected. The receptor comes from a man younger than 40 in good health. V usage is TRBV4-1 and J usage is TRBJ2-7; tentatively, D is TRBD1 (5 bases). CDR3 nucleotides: TGCGCCAGCAGCCAAGAGGGCCCCAGGGCGTCGCAGTACTTC. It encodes CASSQEGPRASQYF.